A single sample gave rise to the 17 T cell receptor beta chains below, sequenced in a study of shared clonotypes between healthy human individuals. This table comes from immunoSEQ multiplex PCR, and its TCRdb copy is limited to in-frame clones, with some not included. The sample lists roughly 110,000 clones; approximately 70% were seen once. The sample comprised memory CD8+ T cells sorted from blood. Stated subset: CD45RO+ cells pooled with CCR7-negative TemRA cells. The receptors shown here come from a woman aged 30 to 39 in good health.

Note on this clone: This specimen includes other DNA sequences encoding the same CDR3. The rearrangement uses TRBV27 and TRBJ1-1; no definite D call. This CDR3 comprises 13 residues. V lost 1 base and J 5 bases, leaving 8 bases between the germline ends. Germline CDR1 is MNHEY and CDR2 is SMNVEV (reference sequence). CDR3 DNA sequence: TGTGCCAGCAGTTTATTAGGAAGGACTGAAGCTTTCTTT. Amino acids: CASSLLGRTEAFF.

This chain joins TRBV12-1 and TRBJ1-4; the D call in the table, TRBD1, was not verified against the DNA. TRBV12-1 is assigned pseudogene status. CDR3 length: 18 amino acids. The CDR3 is CASSCPGQGPTTNEKLFF. CDR3 DNA sequence: TGTGCCAGCAGCTGTCCGGGACAGGGACCTACAACTAATGAAAAACTGTTTTTT.

As concerns this clone: Other DNA sequences in the same sample also yield this CDR3. The chain uses TRBV9 and TRBJ2-3; tentatively, D is TRBD1 (7 bases). The V end was cut by 2 bases, the J end by 4 bases, with 11 bases between. Germline loops: CDR1 SGDLS, CDR2 YYNGEE. This CDR3 is built from 14 residues. CDR3 protein: CASSVGGGSDTQYF. The CDR3 nucleotides are TGTGCCAGCAGCGTCGGAGGGGGCTCAGATACGCAGTATTTT.

The chain has TRBV5-1 and TRBJ2-7, with D tentatively TRBD1 (6 bases). The CDR3 spans 13 residues. Trimming left V 0 bases short and J 3 bases short, with 7 bases between. Per the germline V gene, CDR1 is SGHRS and CDR2 is YFSETQ. CDR3 coding DNA: TGCGCCAGCAGCTTGGAGGGGGACTACGAGCAGTACTTC. This encodes CASSLEGDYEQYF. Looking up the rest from reference TRBV5-1 and TRBJ2-7 gives the full variable domain: KAGVTQTPRYLIKTRGQQVTLSCSPISGHRSVSWYQQTPGQGLQFLFEYFSETQRNKGNFPGRFSGRQFSNSRSEMNVSTLELGDSALYLCASSLEGDYEQYFGPGTRLTVT.

This chain uses TRBV11-2 with TRBJ1-2, with TRBD1 as a possible D gene (5 bases). Germline V gives CDR1 SGHAT, CDR2 FQNNGV. The V gene lost 5 bases and the J gene lost 7 bases, with 11 bases spanning the gap. The CDR3 is 12 residues long. The CDR3 is CASSLGDGGYTF. In nucleotides, the CDR3 is TGTGCCAGCAGCCTCGGGGACGGTGGCTACACCTTC.

This clone appeared a few times. The rearrangement uses TRBV28 and TRBJ1-1; no reliable D call. V was shortened by 2 bases and J by 3 bases, with 4 bases between the two germline ends. The CDR3 totals 12 residues. CDR1 is MDHEN and CDR2 is SYDVKM in the germline V gene. CDR3 amino acids: CASSLGYTEAFF. In nucleotides, the CDR3 is TGTGCCAGCAGTTTAGGGTACACTGAAGCTTTCTTT.

This clone occurred a few times. The chain carries TRBV7-8 and TRBJ2-7; TRBD1 might be the D (6 bases). V was cut by 5 bases and J by 2 bases, with 10 bases left in between. This CDR3 region has 13 residues. Germline CDR1 is SGHVS and CDR2 is FQNEAQ. CDR3 sequence: CASSHGQTYEQYF. Written as DNA, the CDR3 is TGTGCCAGCAGCCACGGACAGACCTACGAGCAGTACTTC.

The chain recombines TRBV2 with TRBJ2-5; D uncertain. Trimming shortened V by 3 bases and J by 2 bases, and 10 bases separated the two germline ends. The CDR3 length is 14 residues. CDR1 is SNHLY and CDR2 is FYNNEI in the germline V gene. For the CDR3, the DNA is TGTGCCAGCAGTGACTCTTGGTTTCAAGAGACCCAGTACTTC. Its translation is CASSDSWFQETQYF.

The J gene is TRBJ2-3, the V gene TRBV11-2; no clear D gene. With 1 base removed from V and 6 bases from J, the gap between germline ends came to 5 bases. This CDR3 region has 12 residues. Germline V gene data show CDR1 as SGHAT and CDR2 as FQNNGV. In nucleotides, the CDR3 is TGTGCCAGCAGCTTAGGGGCGGATACGCAGTATTTT. Translated: CASSLGADTQYF.

V is TRBV7-9 and J is TRBJ1-4; maybe TRBD1 (5 bases). The V end lost 1 base, the J end lost 0 bases, and 12 bases lay between the germline ends. The CDR3 sequence is 17 residues long. Germline-derived CDR1 and CDR2 are SEHNR and FQNEAQ (reference sequence). The CDR3 loop reads CASSLVAGSPTNEKLFF. CDR3 sequence (DNA): TGTGCCAGCAGCTTAGTGGCAGGGAGCCCAACTAATGAAAAACTGTTTTTT.

With regard to this clone: Other DNA sequences of this sample code for an identical CDR3. V is TRBV7-9 and J is TRBJ2-3; unclear D gene. From germline, CDR1 is SEHNR and CDR2 FQNEAQ (reference sequence). V lost 5 bases to trimming and J lost 0 bases, with 9 bases between them. The CDR3 contains 14 residues. This CDR3 is CASSLVLSTDTQYF. The CDR3 bases are TGTGCCAGCAGCCTCGTGCTAAGCACAGATACGCAGTATTTT.

This clone was counted a few times. The chain links TRBV2 to TRBJ1-2, with a weak D call TRBD1 (6 bases). Germline V lookup: CDR1 SNHLY, CDR2 FYNNEI. Trimming took off 8 bases at V and 8 bases at J, with 9 bases between the two ends. This CDR3 spans 10 amino acids. CDR3 in DNA: TGTGCCAGCCAGGGGTACGGCTACACCTTC. Protein sequence: CASQGYGYTF.

The V and J genes are TRBV27 and TRBJ2-3; 14 bases are a match to TRBD2. This CDR3 region has 16 residues. Per germline, CDR1 MNHEY and CDR2 SMNVEV (reference sequence). V was clipped by 5 bases and J by 6 bases; unmatched bases: 7. CDR3 sequence reads: CASSLGTSGSGDTQYF. The CDR3 nucleotides read TGTGCCAGCAGTCTAGGGACTAGCGGGAGCGGGGATACGCAGTATTTT.

This sequence joins TRBV29-1 and TRBJ2-1; D not resolved. CDR3 size: 12 residues. Germline CDR1 reads SQVTM; CDR2 reads ANQGSEA. V was trimmed by 0 bases and J by 5 bases, leaving 5 bases between them. CDR3 bases: TGCAGCGTTGAAGACGGAAACAATGAGCAGTTCTTC. Translation: CSVEDGNNEQFF.

There are many counts of this clone. The chain is built from TRBV27 and TRBJ1-5, with TRBD1 matching 10 bases. The CDR3 has 17 residues. Germline CDR1 is MNHEY and CDR2 is SMNVEV (reference sequence). The ends lost 7 bases at V and 1 base at J; junction bases unmatched: 10. This chain's CDR3 is CASTGTGAFSSNQPQHF. CDR3 nucleotides: TGTGCCAGCACCGGGACAGGGGCGTTCTCAAGCAATCAGCCCCAGCATTTT.

This chain uses TRBV7-2 with TRBJ2-4, with 7 bases fitting TRBD2. The CDR3 is 14 amino acids. Germline V gene data show CDR1 as SGHTA and CDR2 as FQGNSA. Trimming took 6 bases from V and 7 from J; bases not matched to a gene: 9. The CDR3 DNA reads as TGTGCCAGCAGACGCGGACTAGTTTCGAACATTCAGTACTTC. Translated: CASRRGLVSNIQYF. The full variable domain, rest sourced from reference TRBV7-2 and TRBJ2-4, is GAGVSQSPSNKVTEKGKDVELRCDPISGHTALYWYRQSLGQGLEFLIYFQGNSAPDKSGLPSDRFSAERTGGSVSTLTIQRTQQEDSAVYLCASRRGLVSNIQYFGAGTRLSVL.

The chain employs TRBV7-9 and TRBJ2-3, with 8 bases matching TRBD2. Germline assignment: CDR1 SEHNR and CDR2 FQNEAQ (reference sequence). With V trimmed by 4 bases and J by 1 base, 4 bases remained unmatched. CDR3 length: 15 amino acids. CDR3 DNA: TGTGCCAGCAGCTCAGCGGGAGTGGGCACAGATACGCAGTATTTT. This gives the protein CASSSAGVGTDTQYF. Filled out from reference TRBV7-9 and TRBJ2-3, the complete variable domain reads DTGVSQNPRHKITKRGQNVTFRCDPISEHNRLYWYRQTLGQGPEFLTYFQNEAQLEKSRLLSDRFSAERPKGSFSTLEIQRTEQGDSAMYLCASSSAGVGTDTQYFGPGTRLTVL.